One and the same sample provided the 30 T cell receptor beta chains below, sequenced in a study of T cells after yellow fever vaccination. MiXCR, applied by TCRdb to the 5' RACE reads, yields one record per CDR3 protein. Seen here are about 240,000 distinct CDR3 sequences, more than 3.5% observed once, and the top ten hold 19%. The sample here was PBMCs, taken 15 days after the yellow fever booster vaccination. The receptors shown here come from a man aged 18 to 29 who received the YFV17D yellow fever vaccine.

This clonotype has at least ten counts. This chain joins TRBV20-1 and TRBJ2-7; D is unclear. The CDR3 is made up of 12 amino acids. Germline CDR1 reads DFQATT; CDR2 reads SNEGSKA (reference sequence). Trimming took 4 bases from V and 2 from J, leaving 9 bases between them. This CDR3 reads CSAKAPTYEQYF. The CDR3 DNA is TGCAGTGCTAAGGCCCCCACCTACGAGCAGTACTTC.

This clonotype was picked up many times. The chain carries TRBV6-1 and TRBJ1-1, with TRBD1 as a possible D gene (5 bases). CDR3 length equals 15 residues. The V gene's germline CDR1 is MNHNS and CDR2 SASEGT. Trimming removed 2 bases at V and 6 bases at J, with 16 bases between. DNA of the CDR3: TGTGCCAGCAGTGAACAGGGTTTATATACAGCTGAAGCTTTCTTT. Protein product: CASSEQGLYTAEAFF.

This clonotype was seen many times. The V gene is TRBV18, the J gene TRBJ2-7; D is undetermined. The CDR3 length is 12 residues. Germline V gene lookup returns CDR1 KGHSH and CDR2 LQKENI. The ends were cut back, 2 bases at V and 1 base at J, with 3 bases in the middle. DNA for the CDR3: TGTGCCAGCTCACCAATTTCCTACGAGCAGTACGTC. Its protein is CASSPISYEQYV.

Many counts were recorded for this clonotype. The junction shows a germline mismatch at one end, possibly a read error. This chain links TRBV5-1 with TRBJ1-4; D perhaps matches TRBD1 (6 bases). The CDR3 totals 10 residues. Germline V gene sequence: CDR1 SGHRS, CDR2 YFSETQ. CDR3 sequence reads: CASETGGGSF. The CDR3, as DNA: TGCGCCAGCGAAACCGGGGGCGGATCCTTT.

This clonotype came up a few times. The rearrangement joins TRBV5-1 to TRBJ1-2; D gene unclear. The CDR3 extends over 15 amino acids. Germline CDR1 and CDR2: SGHRS and YFSETQ. The germline V and J ends were trimmed by 4 bases and 4 bases, with 17 bases remaining between them. DNA for the CDR3: TGCGCCAGCAGCCCTCCCCGCGGAGAAAGCTATGGCTACACCTTC. Encoded protein: CASSPPRGESYGYTF.

This clonotype appeared many times. The CDR3 coding sequence is TGCAGTGCCCAGCGAGCAGATACGCAGTATTTT. Translating it yields CSAQRADTQYF. The rearrangement joins TRBV20-1 to TRBJ2-3; the D is unclear. Germline values: CDR1 DFQATT, CDR2 SNEGSKA (reference sequence). Trimming pared 6 bases from V and 4 bases from J, leaving 8 bases between. The CDR3 extends over 11 amino acids.

V usage is TRBV9 and J usage is TRBJ1-1; D not resolved. The CDR3 length is 15 residues. V lost 0 bases and J 0 bases, leaving 9 bases between the germline ends. Germline-derived CDR1 and CDR2 are SGDLS and YYNGEE. The CDR3 here is CASSVEARMNTEAFF. For the CDR3, the DNA is TGTGCCAGCAGCGTAGAGGCGAGGATGAACACTGAAGCTTTCTTT. The variable domain in full, completed from reference TRBV9 and TRBJ1-1, reads DSGVTQTPKHLITATGQRVTLRCSPRSGDLSVYWYQQSLDQGLQFLIQYYNGEERAKGNILERFSAQQFPDLHSELNLSSLELGDSALYFCASSVEARMNTEAFFGQGTRLTVV.

This clonotype was observed at least ten times. The chain combines TRBV5-1 with TRBJ1-2; D perhaps matches TRBD1 (5 bases). Trimming removed 0 bases at V and 4 bases at J, with 13 bases between. CDR1 is SGHRS, CDR2 YFSETQ, per germline. This CDR3 spans 15 amino acids. For the CDR3, the DNA is TGCGCCAGCAGCTTGGCACCGGGGCCGGGCTATGGCTACACCTTC. Translated: CASSLAPGPGYGYTF. The full variable domain, completed using reference TRBV5-1 and TRBJ1-2, is KAGVTQTPRYLIKTRGQQVTLSCSPISGHRSVSWYQQTPGQGLQFLFEYFSETQRNKGNFPGRFSGRQFSNSRSEMNVSTLELGDSALYLCASSLAPGPGYGYTFGSGTRLTVV.

This clonotype has at least ten counts. The V gene is TRBV28, the J gene TRBJ2-2; 8 nucleotides agree with TRBD1. Germline trimming cut 10 bases from V and 3 bases from J; bases unmatched to any gene: 10. The germline V gene encodes CDR1 MDHEN and CDR2 SYDVKM. The CDR3 sequence is 15 residues long. For the CDR3, the DNA is TGTGCCATCCACGCCGGGACAGGATACACCGGGGAGCTGTTTTTT. This gives the protein CAIHAGTGYTGELFF. The variable domain in full, completed from reference TRBV28 and TRBJ2-2, reads DVKVTQSSRYLVKRTGEKVFLECVQDMDHENMFWYRQDPGLGLRLIYFSYDVKMKEKGDIPEGYSVSREKKERFSLILESASTNQTSMYLCAIHAGTGYTGELFFGEGSRLTVL.

This clonotype was observed many times. The J gene is TRBJ2-7, the V gene TRBV29-1, with D unresolved. Trimming shortened V by 4 bases and J by 1 base, and 8 bases separated the two germline ends. The CDR3 consists of 12 residues. Per the germline V gene, CDR1 is SQVTM and CDR2 is ANQGSEA. This CDR3 is CSVGDTSYEQYF. CDR3 sequence (DNA): TGCAGCGTTGGGGATACATCCTACGAGCAGTACTTC.

Ten or more counts support this clonotype. The CDR3 here is CASRGGGGGAYNEQFF. CDR3 in DNA: TGTGCCAGCCGCGGCGGGGGAGGGGGCGCATACAATGAGCAGTTCTTC. The genes are TRBV7-9 and TRBJ2-1; either TRBD1 or TRBD2 may fit D (7 bases each). The CDR3 is made up of 16 amino acids. CDR1 and CDR2 (germline): SEHNR, FQNEAQ (reference sequence). V lost 8 bases to trimming and J lost 4 bases, with 21 bases between them.

This clonotype was seen ten or more times. V is TRBV18 and J is TRBJ2-1, with TRBD2 identical over 9 bases. The length of the CDR3 is 16 residues. Germline-derived CDR1 and CDR2 are KGHSH and LQKENI. V lost 3 bases and J lost 4; bases outside the gene matches: 7. The CDR3 sequence is CASSPQLAGTYNEQFF. The CDR3, as DNA: TGTGCCAGCTCACCTCAGCTAGCGGGGACGTACAATGAGCAGTTCTTC.

This clonotype was seen repeatedly, ten times or more. The rearrangement uses TRBV18 and TRBJ2-3, with D perhaps TRBD2 (6 bases). The CDR3 is 16 residues long. V lost 3 bases, J lost 0 bases, and 13 bases lay in between. Germline CDR1 is KGHSH and CDR2 is LQKENI. The CDR3 DNA reads as TGTGCCAGCTCACCCGGGACTTCCTCTAGCACAGATACGCAGTATTTT. Protein: CASSPGTSSSTDTQYF.

There are many counts of this clonotype. V is TRBV5-1 and J is TRBJ2-2, with D perhaps assigned TRBD1 or TRBD2 (6 bases each). The germline V gene encodes CDR1 SGHRS and CDR2 YFSETQ. Trimming stripped 0 bases from V and 2 bases from J, with 11 bases between. The CDR3 extends over 16 amino acids. The CDR3 DNA reads TGCGCCAGCAGCTTGGCCGCCGGGGGCAACACCGGGGAGCTGTTTTTT. This encodes CASSLAAGGNTGELFF.

This clonotype showed up many times. This chain uses TRBV6-5 with TRBJ2-3; D not certain. V lost 6 bases and J 1 base, leaving 8 bases between the germline ends. Germline V gene lookup returns CDR1 MNHEY and CDR2 SVGAGI. The CDR3 totals 13 residues. CDR3 DNA sequence: TGTGCCAGCAGGATTGGGGGCACAGATACGCAGTATTTT. It codes for CASRIGGTDTQYF.

This clonotype has at least ten counts. The chain carries TRBV20-1 and TRBJ1-6; D remains ambiguous. Germline V gene sequence: CDR1 DFQATT, CDR2 SNEGSKA (reference sequence). The V gene lost 4 bases and the J gene lost 0 bases, with 10 bases spanning the gap. The CDR3 loop spans 15 amino acids. The CDR3 protein is CSAMGPTSYNSPLHF. CDR3 DNA: TGCAGTGCTATGGGCCCAACCTCCTATAATTCACCCCTCCACTTT.

This clonotype has at least ten counts. This chain uses TRBV5-4 with TRBJ2-1; 11 nucleotides align to TRBD2. Germline loops: CDR1 SGHNT, CDR2 YYREEE (reference sequence). V gave up 3 bases and J gave up 8 bases; unmatched junction bases: 7. The CDR3 is made up of 15 amino acids. CDR3 bases: TGTGCCAGCAGCTCGGAAGGTAGCGGGGGGGATGAGCAGTTCTTC. Translating it yields CASSSEGSGGDEQFF.

This clonotype was observed at least ten times. The rearrangement links TRBV7-9 to TRBJ1-2; D not certain. V lost 1 base and J lost 0, with 9 bases in between. Germline-derived CDR1 and CDR2 are SEHNR and FQNEAQ (reference sequence). The CDR3 loop spans 15 amino acids. The CDR3, as DNA: TGTGCCAGCAGCTTAGAAGGGAGAGCTAACTATGGCTACACCTTC. Translating gives CASSLEGRANYGYTF.

This clonotype was counted at least ten times. This chain joins TRBV7-2 and TRBJ1-6; D is ambiguous. Trimming stripped 4 bases from V and 8 bases from J, with 15 bases between. Germline V lookup: CDR1 SGHTA, CDR2 FQGNSA. CDR3 size: 15 residues. CDR3 DNA sequence: TGTGCCAGCAGCTCAGGACCCTACCGACATTCACCCCTCCACTTT. Protein sequence: CASSSGPYRHSPLHF. The full variable domain, completed using reference TRBV7-2 and TRBJ1-6, is GAGVSQSPSNKVTEKGKDVELRCDPISGHTALYWYRQSLGQGLEFLIYFQGNSAPDKSGLPSDRFSAERTGGSVSTLTIQRTQQEDSAVYLCASSSGPYRHSPLHFGNGTRLTVT.

This clonotype was seen ten or more times. Here the CDR3 reads CASTQGLAGRGETQYF. The DNA for the CDR3 is TGTGCCAGCACCCAGGGGCTAGCGGGGCGCGGAGAGACCCAGTACTTC. This chain joins TRBV12-3 or TRBV12-4 and TRBJ2-5; TRBD2 matches at 9 bases. Trimming took 7 bases from V and 4 from J; bases not matched to a gene: 13. The CDR3 totals 16 residues.

This clonotype has ten or more counts. The chain combines TRBV7-9 with TRBJ2-3, with D perhaps matching TRBD1 (5 bases). Germline V gene data show CDR1 as SEHNR and CDR2 as FQNEAQ (reference sequence). The CDR3 consists of 17 residues. V lost 5 bases, J lost 0 bases, and 18 bases lay in between. CDR3 protein: CASSNRRTTTSTDTQYF. The CDR3 coding sequence is TGTGCCAGCAGCAACCGCCGGACAACCACTAGCACAGATACGCAGTATTTT. The full variable domain, in which reference TRBV7-9 and TRBJ2-3 provide the parts outside the CDR3, is DTGVSQNPRHKITKRGQNVTFRCDPISEHNRLYWYRQTLGQGPEFLTYFQNEAQLEKSRLLSDRFSAERPKGSFSTLEIQRTEQGDSAMYLCASSNRRTTTSTDTQYFGPGTRLTVL.

This chain joins TRBV4-2 and TRBJ2-7; D may be TRBD2 (6 bases). V was pared by 0 bases and J by 5 bases, with 11 bases between. There are 14 residues in the CDR3. From germline, CDR1 is LGHNA and CDR2 YNFKEQ. The CDR3 loop reads CASSQDRTGDEQYF. The CDR3, as DNA: TGTGCCAGCAGCCAAGACCGCACGGGAGACGAGCAGTACTTC.

At least ten counts were recorded for this clonotype. This chain connects TRBV6-5 to TRBJ2-7; 11 bases are a match to TRBD1. V was clipped by 5 bases and J by 4 bases; unmatched bases: 7. Germline lookup yields CDR1 MNHEY and CDR2 SVGAGI. CDR3 length: 15 residues. The CDR3 is CASSPSGTGGYEQYV. As DNA, the CDR3 is TGTGCCAGCAGTCCCTCTGGGACAGGGGGTTACGAGCAGTACGTC.

This clonotype was counted at least ten times. The chain has TRBV4-1 and TRBJ2-3; D possibly corresponds to TRBD2 (7 bases). This CDR3 has 16 residues. V was trimmed by 2 bases and J by 3 bases, leaving 15 bases between them. Germline CDR1 and CDR2: MGHRA and YSYEKL. The CDR3 here is CASSQPRRGGTDTQYF. The CDR3 bases are TGCGCCAGCAGCCAACCTAGAAGGGGGGGGACAGATACGCAGTATTTT.

This clonotype was recorded at least ten times. This chain links TRBV20-1 with TRBJ1-2; no clear D. The CDR3 is 11 residues long. Germline V gene lookup returns CDR1 DFQATT and CDR2 SNEGSKA (reference sequence). V lost 5 bases, J lost 7 bases, and 11 bases lay in between. CDR3 DNA sequence: TGCAGTGCTTCTCCCCGGCCTGGCTACACCTTC. Protein product: CSASPRPGYTF.

This clonotype was counted between two and nine times. CDR3 sequence: CASSNRLGTDTQYF. The CDR3, as DNA: TGTGCCAGTAGTAACAGGTTAGGCACAGATACGCAGTATTTT. The V gene is TRBV19, the J gene TRBJ2-3; the D gene is possibly TRBD1 (5 bases). This CDR3 is built from 14 residues. Germline V gene data show CDR1 as LNHDA and CDR2 as SQIVND (reference sequence). Deletions cut 4 bases from V and 1 base from J, with 9 bases between.

There are many counts of this clonotype. In DNA, the CDR3 is TGCAGCGTTGTCAGTAGGAATAGCGAGGATACGCAGTATTTT. Its protein product is CSVVSRNSEDTQYF. This chain joins TRBV29-1 and TRBJ2-3, with TRBD2 as a possible D gene (5 bases). Trimming removed 4 bases from V and 6 bases from J, with 17 bases in between. The CDR3 contains 14 residues. CDR1 and CDR2 from the germline V gene are SQVTM and ANQGSEA.

Ten or more counts support this clonotype. The chain has TRBV13 and TRBJ2-5; TRBD1 aligns across 9 bases. Germline loops: CDR1 PRHDT, CDR2 FYEKMQ (reference sequence). Trimming took 5 bases from V and 9 from J; bases not matched to a gene: 7. The CDR3 covers 13 residues. CDR3 DNA sequence: TGTGCCAGCAGCATGGGACAGGGAAAGGCCCAGTACTTC. This gives the protein CASSMGQGKAQYF. The full variable domain, completed using reference TRBV13 and TRBJ2-5, is AAGVIQSPRHLIKEKRETATLKCYPIPRHDTVYWYQQGPGQDPQFLISFYEKMQSDKGSIPDRFSAQQFSDYHSELNMSSLELGDSALYFCASSMGQGKAQYFGPGTRLLVL.

Ten or more counts support this clonotype. The chain links TRBV9 to TRBJ2-1; 11 bases agree with TRBD2. The CDR3 has 15 residues. In germline, CDR1 is SGDLS, CDR2 YYNGEE. V shed 5 bases, J shed 10 bases, and the junction held 11 bases outside the gene matches. The CDR3 is CASSFSGGAPKEQFF. CDR3 in DNA: TGTGCCAGCAGTTTTAGCGGGGGGGCCCCCAAGGAGCAGTTCTTC.

Many counts were recorded for this clonotype. The CDR3 nucleotides read TGCGCCAGCAGCTTGGGGTCGGGTCCCGGGGAGCTGTTTTTT. The encoded protein is CASSLGSGPGELFF. The chain combines TRBV5-1 with TRBJ2-2; no clear D. The CDR3 length is 14 residues. Trimming removed 0 bases at V and 6 bases at J, with 9 bases between. The germline CDR1 and CDR2 sequences are SGHRS and YFSETQ.